A single sample is the source of the 29 T cell receptor beta chains below, sequenced in a study of T cells in Graves' hyperthyroidism and ophthalmopathy. The TCR beta CDR3 regions underwent amplification using RNA transcripts as the source. HTBI primers were the set used in a first-round RT-PCR of the TCR CDR3. TCRdb reanalysed the multiplex PCR reads using MiXCR and keeps one entry per CDR3 protein. The table shows around 480,000 distinct CDR3 sequences, with about 15% occurring only once. The sample was blood. The origin of the receptors is a woman between 18 and 29 years old with Graves' hyperthyroidism.

This clonotype was counted ten times or more. The genes are TRBV7-8 and TRBJ1-4, with D hard to call. The germline V gene encodes CDR1 SGHVS and CDR2 FQNEAQ. The CDR3 has 15 residues. Trimming left V 1 base short and J 7 bases short, with 13 bases between. CDR3 region: CASSLVEAAGEKLFF. The CDR3 DNA is TGTGCCAGCAGCTTAGTCGAGGCTGCGGGTGAAAAACTGTTTTTT.

This clonotype was found a few times. This chain joins TRBV6-1 and TRBJ2-2; a weak D match, TRBD2 (5 bases). Germline V gives CDR1 MNHNS, CDR2 SASEGT. This CDR3 has 14 amino acids. The V gene lost 5 bases and the J gene lost 3 bases, with 10 bases spanning the gap. The CDR3 DNA sequence: TGTGCCAGCAGTCCCCGACTATACACCGGGGAGCTGTTTTTT. Amino acid sequence: CASSPRLYTGELFF.

This clonotype was recorded at least ten times. The chain combines TRBV12-3 or TRBV12-4 with TRBJ2-3, with 9 bases matching TRBD1. The junction had 9 bases not matched to a gene; V was cut back by 3 bases and J by 5 bases. The CDR3 spans 16 residues. The CDR3 here is CASSFGTGGRGDTQYF. CDR3 coding DNA: TGTGCCAGCAGTTTCGGCACAGGGGGCAGGGGAGATACGCAGTATTTT.

This clonotype was observed many times. The chain recombines TRBV7-8 with TRBJ1-1; 7 positions agree with TRBD1. V lost 5 bases to trimming and J lost 0 bases; unmatched junction nucleotides: 12. Germline assignment: CDR1 SGHVS and CDR2 FQNEAQ. This CDR3 is built from 17 residues. CDR3 bases: TGTGCCAGCAGCATCCGACAGGGCCAACTGATGAACACTGAAGCTTTCTTT. Translated: CASSIRQGQLMNTEAFF. Complete variable domain (other parts from reference TRBV7-8 and TRBJ1-1): GAGVSQSPRYKVAKRGQDVALRCDPISGHVSLFWYQQALGQGPEFLTYFQNEAQLDKSGLPSDRFFAERPEGSVSTLKIQRTQQEDSAVYLCASSIRQGQLMNTEAFFGQGTRLTVV.

In regard to this clonotype: One base away lies a much larger clone, so this may be a sequencing read error. This chain joins TRBV11-2 and TRBJ2-5; maybe TRBD1 (6 bases). The CDR3 runs 14 residues. Germline V gives CDR1 SGHAT, CDR2 FQNNGV. With 9 bases removed from V and 2 bases from J, the gap between germline ends came to 16 bases. CDR3 coding DNA: TGTGCCAGTGGTAAGGGACACCTTCAAGAGACCCAGTACTTC. Translated: CASGKGHLQETQYF.

This clonotype was picked up many times. The rearrangement uses TRBV3-1 and TRBJ1-2, with D possibly matching TRBD1 (5 bases). The V gene lost 2 bases and the J gene lost 3 bases, with 13 bases spanning the gap. The CDR3 is 15 amino acids. Germline V gives CDR1 LGHDT, CDR2 YNNKEL (reference sequence). DNA for the CDR3: TGTGCCAGCAGCCAAAACCCGGGACCGCACTATGGCTACACCTTC. Its protein is CASSQNPGPHYGYTF.

This clonotype was found many times. This rearrangement joins TRBV29-1 to TRBJ2-7, with 7 positions matching TRBD2. The J segment lost 6 bases and the V segment lost 6 bases, leaving 8 bases of the junction unmatched. Germline CDR1 and CDR2: SQVTM and ANQGSEA. CDR3 length equals 12 residues. CDR3 residues: CSVKRDPLEQYF. DNA of the CDR3: TGCAGCGTAAAGCGGGACCCTCTCGAGCAGTACTTC.

This chain uses TRBV19 with TRBJ1-1; unclear D gene. The CDR3 has 14 residues. Deletions cut 4 bases from V and 1 base from J, with 10 bases between. The germline CDR1 and CDR2 sequences are LNHDA and SQIVND (reference sequence). The CDR3 nucleotides are TGTGCCAGTAGTAAGGAGGTTAGGAACACTGAAGCTTTCTTT. Translation: CASSKEVRNTEAFF.

This clonotype was detected many times. The chain couples TRBV27 to TRBJ2-3, with TRBD2 matching 12 bases. V gave up 7 bases and J gave up 3 bases; unmatched junction bases: 5. This CDR3 is 15 amino acids long. Germline CDR1 reads MNHEY; CDR2 reads SMNVEV (reference sequence). The CDR3 bases are TGTGCCAGCACGACTAGCGGGAGTGTGACAGATACGCAGTATTTT. This sequence encodes CASTTSGSVTDTQYF.

This rearrangement joins TRBV20-1 to TRBJ2-1; D is unresolved. Trimming took 3 bases from V and 5 from J, leaving 5 bases between them. CDR1 is DFQATT and CDR2 is SNEGSKA in the germline V gene (reference sequence). The CDR3 sequence is 11 residues long. CDR3 nucleotide sequence: TGCAGTGCTAGGCCCCACAATGAGCAGTTCTTC. This gives the protein CSARPHNEQFF.

This clonotype showed up many times. This sequence joins TRBV20-1 and TRBJ2-5; D is possibly TRBD2 (5 bases). Germline loops: CDR1 DFQATT, CDR2 SNEGSKA (reference sequence). CDR3 length: 15 amino acids. V lost 3 bases and J lost 2, with 16 bases in between. CDR3 sequence reads: CSASWPGPGQETQYF. As DNA, the CDR3 is TGCAGTGCTAGTTGGCCGGGTCCGGGGCAAGAGACCCAGTACTTC.

In this sample, this clonotype turned up many times. V and J are TRBV2 and TRBJ2-3; TRBD1 aligns across 8 bases. The germline CDR1 and CDR2 sequences are SNHLY and FYNNEI. The V gene end was trimmed by 6 bases and the J gene end by 2 bases; junction bases not matched to a gene: 1. This CDR3 is built from 13 residues. CDR3 coding DNA: TGTGCCAGCAGGACAGGGGCCACAGATACGCAGTATTTT. Protein product: CASRTGATDTQYF.

The chain links TRBV6-1 to TRBJ2-1, with D uncertain. The CDR3 spans 14 residues. Trimming pared 6 bases from V and 2 bases from J, leaving 11 bases between. The germline CDR1 and CDR2 sequences are MNHNS and SASEGT. The CDR3 loop reads CASSDASPYNEQFF. In nucleotides, the CDR3 is TGTGCCAGCAGCGACGCTTCCCCCTACAATGAGCAGTTCTTC.

The sample holds many counts of this clonotype. This sequence joins TRBV24-1 and TRBJ2-5, with D uncertain. The length of the CDR3 is 11 residues. The germline V and J ends were trimmed by 4 bases and 6 bases, with 5 bases remaining between them. Germline V lookup: CDR1 KGHDR, CDR2 SFDVKD. CDR3 in amino acids: CATSDLKTQYF. The CDR3 bases are TGTGCCACCAGTGACCTGAAGACCCAGTACTTC.

This clonotype was picked up many times. The gene calls are TRBV12-3 or TRBV12-4 and TRBJ2-7; tentative D call: TRBD1 (7 bases). V gave up 4 bases and J gave up 0 bases, with 13 bases separating them. This CDR3 is 15 amino acids long. CDR3 in DNA: TGTGCCAGCAGTTCGCAGGGGGGAAGCTCCTACGAGCAGTACTTC. This encodes CASSSQGGSSYEQYF.

This clonotype has a handful of counts. The chain employs TRBV20-1 and TRBJ2-7; a possible D gene is TRBD2 (6 bases). The CDR3 has 14 residues. V was shortened by 2 bases and J by 3 bases, with 14 bases between the two germline ends. Germline CDR1 reads DFQATT; CDR2 reads SNEGSKA (reference sequence). The CDR3 nucleotides read TGCAGTGCTAGATCTCCGGGAGTCCGCTACGAGCAGTACTTC. This sequence encodes CSARSPGVRYEQYF.

This clonotype was recorded many times. The CDR3 loop is CASRSGQGRNEQFF. The CDR3 nucleotides are TGTGCCAGCAGATCGGGACAGGGGCGGAATGAGCAGTTCTTC. This chain joins TRBV2 and TRBJ2-1, with 10 positions matching TRBD1. The germline V gene encodes CDR1 SNHLY and CDR2 FYNNEI. V lost 6 bases, J lost 7 bases, and 6 bases stayed unmatched. The CDR3 spans 14 residues. The variable domain in full, completed from reference TRBV2 and TRBJ2-1, reads EPEVTQTPSHQVTQMGQEVILRCVPISNHLYFYWYRQILGQKVEFLVSFYNNEISEKSEIFDDQFSVERPDGSNFTLKIRSTKLEDSAMYFCASRSGQGRNEQFFGPGTRLTVL.

This clonotype has ten or more counts. The V call is TRBV6-1, the J call TRBJ2-7; 13 nucleotides match TRBD2. This CDR3 has 16 residues. Looked up from germline, CDR1 is MNHNS and CDR2 is SASEGT. Trimming removed 0 bases from V and 3 bases from J; junction bases left unmatched: 2. The CDR3 sequence: CASSEAGLAGFYEQYV. Written as DNA, the CDR3 is TGTGCCAGCAGTGAAGCGGGACTAGCGGGATTCTACGAGCAGTACGTC.

This clonotype was picked up many times. The V gene is TRBV6-5, the J gene TRBJ2-2, with D possibly being TRBD2 (7 bases). The CDR3 length is 18 residues. V was shortened by 0 bases and J by 4 bases, with 18 bases between the two germline ends. Germline lookup yields CDR1 MNHEY and CDR2 SVGAGI. In nucleotides, the CDR3 is TGTGCCAGCAGTTACTCCAGGGGCGGGGGCCAACGCACCGGGGAGCTGTTTTTT. Translation gives CASSYSRGGGQRTGELFF.

This clonotype was seen just once. In DNA, the CDR3 is TGTGCCAGCAGCGTAGACGGGGGATTCTCTGGAAACACCATATATTTT. Its translation is CASSVDGGFSGNTIYF. The chain joins TRBV9 to TRBJ1-3; the D gene is possibly TRBD1 (5 bases). The CDR3 contains 16 residues. In germline, CDR1 is SGDLS, CDR2 YYNGEE. V lost 0 bases, J lost 0 bases, and 10 bases lay in between.

Many counts were recorded for this clonotype. The chain couples TRBV19 to TRBJ1-5; possibly TRBD1 for D (6 bases). The CDR3 runs to 13 residues. Germline V CDR1 and CDR2: LNHDA, SQIVND (reference sequence). Trimming stripped 5 bases from V and 4 bases from J, with 9 bases between. CDR3 in DNA: TGTGCCAGTAGTTCGGACAGAAATCAGCCCCAGCATTTT. Protein sequence: CASSSDRNQPQHF.

V gene TRBV7-6 combines with J gene TRBJ2-1; D is possibly TRBD1 (6 bases). The CDR3 contains 15 residues. Germline V CDR1 and CDR2: SGHVS, FNYEAQ. V gave up 2 bases and J gave up 5 bases, with 13 bases separating them. CDR3 coding DNA: TGTGCCAGCAGCTTATTTCAGGGGCTCCACAATGAGCAGTTCTTC. It codes for CASSLFQGLHNEQFF.

Ten or more counts support this clonotype. This sequence joins TRBV3-1 and TRBJ2-2; a possible D gene is TRBD2 (5 bases). The length of the CDR3 is 16 residues. Trimming shortened V by 1 base and J by 8 bases, and 17 bases separated the two germline ends. CDR1 and CDR2 from the germline V gene are LGHDT and YNNKEL (reference sequence). CDR3 sequence (DNA): TGTGCCAGCAGCCAAGGGTCCCGTAGGACTCGGGGGGAGCTGTTTTTT. Translation: CASSQGSRRTRGELFF.

This clonotype was counted ten times or more. This chain uses TRBV10-3 with TRBJ2-3, with 7 bases aligning to TRBD2. CDR1 is ENHRY and CDR2 is SYGVKD in the germline V gene. After removal of 6 bases from V and 5 bases from J, the junction contained 2 bases not matched to a gene. The CDR3 sequence is 12 residues long. In DNA form, the CDR3 reads TGTGCCATCAGGGCTAGCGGAGATACGCAGTATTTT. Its protein product is CAIRASGDTQYF.

The chain joins TRBV2 to TRBJ1-2, with D possibly TRBD1 on 6 matching bases. Per germline, CDR1 SNHLY and CDR2 FYNNEI. Trimming shortened V by 6 bases and J by 6 bases, and 17 bases separated the two germline ends. This CDR3 has 14 amino acids. CDR3 sequence reads: CASRGGPGVDGYTF. The CDR3 DNA follows: TGTGCCAGCAGGGGGGGCCCTGGGGTGGATGGCTACACCTTC.

The chain is built from TRBV6-1 and TRBJ2-7, with D hard to call. Germline V CDR1 and CDR2: MNHNS, SASEGT. The CDR3 is 14 amino acids. Trimming pared 8 bases from V and 2 bases from J, leaving 16 bases between. The CDR3 DNA reads TGTGCCAGCGGATCTTCCTTAGTGACCTACGAGCAGTACTTC. Translating gives CASGSSLVTYEQYF.

This clonotype was recorded at least ten times. The rearrangement uses TRBV9 and TRBJ1-2; 7 bases line up with TRBD1. Looked up from germline, CDR1 is SGDLS and CDR2 is YYNGEE. Trimming removed 3 bases from V and 4 bases from J; junction bases left unmatched: 12. The CDR3 covers 16 residues. The CDR3 is CASSAGQEIPPYGYTF. The CDR3 nucleotides are TGTGCCAGCAGCGCAGGACAGGAGATACCACCCTATGGCTACACCTTC.

A few counts support this clonotype. The chain uses TRBV5-1 and TRBJ1-4; TRBD1 agrees at 7 bases. The junction had 4 bases not matched to a gene; V was cut back by 1 base and J by 7 bases. Per germline, CDR1 SGHRS and CDR2 YFSETQ. The CDR3 spans 14 residues. CDR3: CASSLPRQGEKLFF. CDR3 DNA: TGCGCCAGCAGCTTGCCGCGACAGGGTGAAAAACTGTTTTTT.

In the case of this clonotype: This may come from a read error, since a much larger clone is one base off. This chain uses TRBV10-1 with TRBJ2-1; the match to TRBD2 covers 8 bases. The J call is in doubt because the DNA end fits TRBJ2-7 better. This CDR3 region has 17 residues. Germline CDR1 is WNHNN and CDR2 is SYGVQD (reference sequence). The CDR3 sequence is CASSDREAGGSYNEQYF. DNA of the CDR3: TGCGCCAGCAGTGACCGAGAGGCGGGAGGCTCCTACAATGAGCAGTACTTC.